The entry that follows covers one T cell receptor (beta chain) sequence. Its antigen is still unknown. It has no much larger one-base neighbor in the sample; base qualities were not kept. The record originates from a study of tumor and adjacent non-tumor tissue in lung cancer (dated by TCRdb to the late 2010s). Background on the whole study: Patients with adenocarcinoma (approximately 11), squamous cell carcinoma (2) and small cell lung cancer (1) were included in the cohort. Sequencing generated a total of 120 million or so productive TCRbeta reads, averaging roughly 4.2 million reads per sample. More than 25 paired specimens, one tumor and one normal lung sample per patient, were profiled by TCRbeta CDR3 sequencing. Bulk TCRbeta repertoires were compared between lung tumor tissue and matched distant non-tumor lung tissue obtained from 15 lung cancer patients. Ages among the roughly 15 patients ranged from about 31 to 80 years, there were roughly ten men and 5 women, and disease was at TNM stage I to III.

The germline ends are 10 bases apart after V is trimmed by 2 bases and J by 8 bases. The CDR3 spans 12 residues, from the cysteine through the phenylalanine. Here the CDR3 DNA is all that survives: 36 bases in frame from base 1. Library preparation employed multiplex PCR. Data came from an Illumina HiSeq 2500. Following protocols modified from ARM-PCR, the researchers constructed TCRbeta libraries through three rounds of nested PCR with primers (Table S4). Before sequencing, PCR products of 200-500 bp were cut from the gel and purified using the QIAquick gel extraction kit. Processing in the source paper ran as follows. Reads were cleaned with Trimmomatic, merged with FLASH into complete CDR3 sequences, and assigned to V(D)J germline segments with MiTCR. Clonal diversity was computed as the inverse Simpson's index with VDJtools. A read counted as productive if the sequence was in-frame and lacked a premature stop codon. TCRdb itself trimmed the public reads at Q25 with fastp, ran MiXCR and retained productive beta chains. Every entry covers one CDR3 protein and lists the most common genes and DNA from its rows. It is TCRdb's table, rather than the study itself, that gives the V and J calls and clone size. The sample records 200,000 to 250,000 distinct CDR3 sequences, less than 80% of which are singletons. Clones ranked in the top ten supply under 30% of the sample.

The paper as a whole reports these results and caveats: With only 15 patients in the cohort, the authors noted that larger samples and more detailed clinical data are needed. Significantly higher TCR diversity (inverse Simpson) was observed in tumor tissue than in normal lung tissue (roughly 470 vs 170, P = 0.0075, Mann-Whitney U test). The methods do not name the sequencing platform or mention unique molecular identifiers. Because peripheral blood was not sequenced, blood TCRbeta repertoires in the lung cancer patients of the study were not examined. The top 100 clones accounted for a significantly larger cumulative portion of the repertoire in normal lung than in tumor tissue. Significantly higher TCR diversity was found in younger patients, and higher tumor TCR diversity was associated with shorter overall and disease-free survival.

RNA was isolated from bulk, unsorted tissue, and RNA quality was assessed with a NanoDrop ND-1000 and an Agilent 2100. All donors had newly diagnosed lung cancer, had not received prior chemotherapy, and were admitted for thoracic surgery in China between August and November 2014. The study excluded patients who had received radiotherapy or chemotherapy before or who had another cancer at the same time. Surgical tissue pieces of 1-2 cm3 were preserved in RNAlater solution and were kept at -80 degrees C until use. In this chain, TRBV12-3 or TRBV12-4 is recombined with TRBJ2-7; no confident D gene assignment can be made. This receptor was identified in a man aged 55 to 69 with non-small cell lung cancer. Source material: lung tumor tissue. The DNA sequence follows: TGTGCCAGCAGTTTATATCAGCACAAGCAGTACTTC. Its coded protein is CASSLYQHKQYF.